This T cell receptor beta chain was obtained from a study of blood T cell repertoires in COVID-19. TCRdb's table, derived via immunoSEQ multiplex PCR, lists solely in-frame clones and lacks some. The sample records just over 85,000 clones, roughly 87% being singletons. Trimming cost V 5 bases and J 7 bases, with 7 bases left between them. The CDR3 loop spans 11 amino acids. Germline V lookup: CDR1 SGHAT, CDR2 FQNNGV. V is TRBV11-2 and J is TRBJ2-3; D uncertain. Sequencing input: peripheral blood. The TCR originated in a man in his fifties or sixties with acute or convalescent COVID-19. CDR3 in amino acids: CASSLLNTQYF. CDR3 in DNA: TGTGCCAGCAGCCTCCTAAATACGCAGTATTTT.